The present entry profiles one T cell receptor (beta chain) with its context. This specimen belongs to a study of blood T cell repertoires in COVID-19. V was cut by 2 bases and J by 1 base, with 12 bases left in between. The CDR3 has 16 amino acids. Germline V lookup: CDR1 SGHDN, CDR2 FVKESK. Source study methods: Reference gene primer amplification in the assay estimated nucleated cell counts. Here immunoSEQ multiplex PCR was the method, and the copy in TCRdb shows in-frame clones only, minus some. V and J calls and clone size follow that table, whereas D and trimming were derived from the DNA. The sample has about 140,000 clones, about 83% seen once; the top ten hold about 8.1%.

This TCR was recovered from a man aged 25-40 years with COVID-19, enrolled during active disease. The chain joins TRBV14 to TRBJ2-4; weak D call: TRBD2 (7 bases). The sequencing input was peripheral blood. The CDR3 protein is CASSQTGGWAKNIQYF. CDR3 sequence (DNA): TGTGCCAGCAGCCAAACGGGGGGCTGGGCCAAAAACATTCAGTACTTC.